This T cell receptor beta chain was recorded in a study of cytomegalovirus exposure and HLA in healthy donors (dated 2017 in TCRdb). As for the study more broadly: An earlier analysis of approximately 590 of the donors reported about 250 Gb of sequence data and some 120 million unique TCR beta sequences from about 200 million T cells. High-throughput TCR immunosequencing, statistical association of individual TCRs with disease status, and machine learning were combined to predict cytomegalovirus infection status. Rather than using new phenotypic data, the later analysis identified candidate immune exposures from TCR beta sequences and from how often those sequences occurred across donors. The number of typed donors differed by locus: roughly 620-630 for A, B, C, DRB1 and DQB1; 522 for DQA1; around 580 for DPA1; and some 470 for DPB1. Across about 380 genotyped donors of the cohort, an average of approximately 240,000 unique TCR beta nucleotide sequences per donor were sequenced, and roughly 17% of those sequences were non-productive. In a later genetic analysis, genome-wide SNP genotypes for about three fifths of the roughly 670 donors were used, and that subset was treated as a discovery cohort. The study was designed to test whether signatures of past pathogen exposure could be identified by cataloging public T cell receptors. HLA typing covered class I and class II loci at four-digit resolution. Of the approximately 400 genotyped donors, 65% to 90% were placed in the genetic ancestry cluster associated with self-reported Caucasian donors. Every discovery cohort repertoire had been produced on one sequencing platform. About 5 DR-DQ haplotypes were handled as single units for association and clustering, since linkage in the cohort was strong. The study profiled the T cell repertoires of 500 to 800 subjects by immunosequencing and related them to cytomegalovirus serostatus. An earlier analysis of around 540 of the donors applied high-throughput TCR beta sequencing to assess whether each TCR beta V gene segment acted as functional or pseudogenic. Donor age, sex, ethnicity and CMV serostatus were compiled alongside the repertoire data. An early release covering over 500 HLA-typed donors comprised about 290 gigabases of sequencing data and tens of millions of unique TCR sequences. A later analysis re-examined previously published TCR beta repertoires from hundreds of donors and added high-resolution HLA genotyping to investigate patterns of TCR occurrence. A separate validation cohort of more than 100 different subjects was used in addition to the 666-subject first cohort. Broader findings and caveats from the paper: In a later analysis, 16,951 TCR beta sequences were associated with specific HLA alleles at a false discovery rate of 0.05. In a later analysis, HLA-associated TCR beta chains showed more clonal expansion and lower generation probabilities than non-associated chains that were equally common. A later analysis found that TCR association rates varied across HLA loci, with DRB1 alleles showing the most associated TCRs and HLA-C alleles the fewest. For the cohort, immune exposure information was limited to CMV serostatus. A cluster of highly shared sequence variants was judged likely to represent a technical artifact of the sequencing pipeline. Cytomegalovirus status was reported to be diagnosed by the classifier with high specificity and sensitivity in both the original and validation cohorts. The cohort was sequenced for TCR beta chains only, and without alpha or paired-chain data the features that could be detected were limited. Because HLA typing was unavailable for some donors at each locus, only the typed subset was used in association tests. A further reported finding was that TCR beta sequences accurately predicted the HLA-A and HLA-B alleles for most subjects in the first cohort. The presence/absence analyses assumed that sequencing depth was roughly uniform across donors, and that assumption may not be true. The earlier analysis of a few hundred of the donors excluded some 15 rarely observed V segments, including chromosome 9 orphons, because counts were too low. Compared with the approximately 710-donor mean, donors in an Asian-associated ancestry cluster had fewer N-insertions in productive TCRs, according to a later genetic analysis. According to a later analysis, parvovirus B19, influenza, CMV and Epstein-Barr virus appeared linked to several top co-occurrence clusters. Strong co-occurrence of HLA alleles, especially DR and DQ, made assigning TCR associations to individual alleles difficult. A later analysis found that most CMV-associated TCR beta chains appeared HLA-restricted, with HLA associations seemingly driven largely by CMV exposure. Because the 87-base-pair reads could not distinguish some IMGT-functional V segments, including TRBV6-2 and TRBV6-3, those segments were excluded. A total of 150 or so TCR beta chains were listed by the study as associated with cytomegalovirus. Broadly in line with IMGT annotations, most TCR beta V segments showed up in productive rearrangements about 87% or about 30% of the time in an earlier analysis of approximately 640 of the donors. Linkage disequilibrium might explain the correlated functional status among segregating V segments, but an unknown experimental factor could not be excluded. Three of the identified cytomegalovirus-associated TCR beta chains were confirmed in vitro to be specific for cytomegalovirus antigens. Most TCR sequences were seen in very few donors, while some public TCRs were found in many individuals. According to the authors, the approach could potentially be generalized to other disease states and immunological phenotypes. An association between a missense DCLRE1C variant and V-gene and J-gene trimming of TCR beta chains was found in a later genetic analysis and replicated in an independent cohort.

Libraries were constructed by the immunoSEQ multiplex PCR assay. A mixture of 60 forward primers for TCR Vbeta segments and 13 reverse primers for TCR Jbeta segments was used in the multiplex PCR. Amplification of the CDR3 region of rearranged TCR beta genes was performed with a multiplex PCR assay on genomic DNA. Amplified TCR beta libraries were sequenced as 87-base-pair reads on the Illumina HiSeq System. In the paper's pipeline: A later analysis tallied roughly 78 million unique TCR beta chains across the 610 or so repertoires, and around 9.9 million of those chains were shared by two or more donors. Raw reads were error-corrected and collapsed into unique sequences with a nearest-neighbor algorithm that merged closely related sequences to remove PCR and sequencing errors. Alignment of CDR3 sequences to IMGT reference sequences was used to assign V, D and J gene segments. Each retained sequence needed at least a six-nucleotide match to both a V gene segment and a J gene segment. A rearrangement counted as productive if the CDR3 had no stop codons and remained in frame with V and J, and every other rearrangement counted as non-productive. CDR3 was defined according to IMGT convention as the region running from the second conserved V-encoded cysteine to the conserved J-encoded phenylalanine. The earlier analysis of about 590 of the donors excluded sequences that lacked an unambiguous match to a single V gene segment. In an earlier analysis of 587 of the donors, a V segment was called functional when productive rearrangements were above 56.7%, and segregating when the standard deviation between donors exceeded 5%. A statistical classification framework was built for diagnosing cytomegalovirus status from the catalog of TCR beta chain sequences. In a later analysis, TCR nucleotide sequences were compared against IMGT/GENE-DB human TR gene sequences so that V and J genes could be assigned. The TCRdist pipeline was used in a later analysis to assign CDR3 sequences and most-parsimonious VDJ recombination scenarios. In a later analysis, every TCR beta chain was defined by the combination of its CDR3 amino acid sequence and its V-gene family, and reads without a unique V-gene family were dropped. A later analysis removed roughly 590 highly shared, low-generation-probability nucleotide sequences to deal with suspected cross-contamination and a sequencing artifact. For each public chain, a later analysis derived a clonal expansion index from normalized ranks of inferred template counts within each repertoire. Generation probabilities in a later analysis came from a VDJ recombination model fitted to out-of-frame rearrangements, and those results were checked against IGoR. Hypergeometric tests were used in a later analysis to score TCR-TCR, TCR-HLA and TCR-CMV co-occurrence, with a repertoire-size bias correction applied to the TCR pairs. A later analysis estimated false discovery rates by permuting HLA or CMV assignments 20 times. A later analysis grouped co-occurring TCRs with DBSCAN, adding TCRdist sequence similarity when clustering within HLA-allele-positive subsets. Repertoires with fewer than 30,000 or more than 120,000 public chains were left out of co-occurrence clustering, as were five repertoires with anomalous nucleotide sharing. This is the immuneACCESS table as TCRdb keeps it, with only in-frame sequences that have V and J called. A part of the clones is gone; compared with another copy, unresolved V genes explain less than half, and the rest is unexplained. The DNA was the basis for D and trimming; V, J and clone size are from that table. The sample data list fewer than 200,000 clones, and roughly 82% of these were observed just once. The top ten clones comprise under 3% of the sample.

CDR1 and CDR2, per the germline V gene, are SGHRS and YFSETQ. Trimming accounts for 3 bases at V and 0 bases at J, while the number of junction bases matched to no gene is 4. The CDR3 holds 18 amino acids from the cysteine to the phenylalanine. Only CDR3 DNA is held: 54 bases, read in frame from base 1. Notes on this clone: Its antigen target is currently unknown. The record has no base qualities; no much larger clone is one base away.

In total, 630 or so healthy bone marrow donors made up the cohort. At the time of sampling, every cohort member was nominally healthy, though immune exposures that went unrecorded were likely present. The donor tested CMV seropositive and was one of the 289 seropositive cohort members. Every donor gave a peripheral blood sample, and the peripheral blood mononuclear cells from that sample were used for TCR beta sequencing. The Qiagen DNeasy Blood Extraction Kit was used to extract genomic DNA from the blood cell samples. The material sequenced was PBMCs. The clonotype comes from a woman aged 45-65 years in good health and CMV-seropositive. The chain is assembled from TRBV5-1 and TRBJ2-6; the junction holds 12 bases that match TRBD2. The DNA sequence follows: TGCGCCAGCAGCTCTCGGGGACTAGCGGGCTCTGGGGCCAACGTCCTGACTTTC. It is translated as CASSSRGLAGSGANVLTF. Full variable domain (CDR3 extended with the reference TRBV5-1 and TRBJ2-6 proteins): KAGVTQTPRYLIKTRGQQVTLSCSPISGHRSVSWYQQTPGQGLQFLFEYFSETQRNKGNFPGRFSGRQFSNSRSEMNVSTLELGDSALYLCASSSRGLAGSGANVLTFGAGSRLTVL.